Detailed here is one T cell receptor (beta chain). Its antigen is unknown. No much larger clone exists at a distance of one base, and base qualities are not known. TCRbeta CDR3 regions were amplified from genomic DNA by means of the immunoSEQ Assay, a bias-controlled multiplex PCR. The authors processed their data as follows. The number of nucleated cells in each sample was estimated by amplification of reference gene primers within the assay. To quantify the absolute abundance of each unique TCRbeta CDR3 rearrangement, sequence reads were collapsed and filtered. For each sample, productive Simpson clonality was calculated as the square root of Simpson's diversity index across productive rearrangements. Held by TCRdb, this immuneACCESS table contains in-frame sequences only and omits some clones. Under half of the omission traces to an unresolved V gene where checked; the cause of the rest is unknown. V, J and clone size are taken as reported in that table, and D and trimming were inferred from the DNA itself. The sample has under 150,000 clones on record, more than 70% of them singletons. Roughly 4.7% of the sample is taken by the ten largest.

The data are from a study of blood T cell repertoires in COVID-19 (dated by TCRdb to 2018 to 2020). About the full investigation: The collaborator samples originated in the United States, Italy and Spain and spanned the acute and convalescent phases of COVID-19. The material from the prospective study consisted of cDNA or gDNA derived from T cells, B-cell-depleted T cells, or PBMCs. Subjects who had been exposed to COVID-19, were actively infected with it, or had recovered from it provided the deeply sampled blood TCRbeta repertoires that made up the dataset. The repertoires were released in a freely available public database meant as a resource for research on the immune response to SARS-CoV-2. The samples were drawn from the first 160 participants of the ongoing ImmuneRACE study and from about 1,200 subjects provided by 6 global collaborators. Sample metadata almost always included a de-identified subject ID, COVID-19 status, age in years and sex. Where available, HLA class I and class II types were taken from metadata supplied by the sample provider and were not determined by assay-based typing.

The collaborating institutions used their own protocols to collect whole blood in K2EDTA tubes. For TCRbeta analysis, collaborator samples were shipped as frozen whole blood, as isolated PBMCs, or as DNA extracted from either sample type. The germline V gene sets CDR1 to SNHLY and CDR2 to FYNNEI. V is shortened by 4 bases, J by 1 base, and the region joining them spans 13 bases. Reading from cysteine to phenylalanine, the CDR3 counts 15 amino acids. CDR3 DNA is the only sequence kept; it has 45 bases, read in frame from the first base. Study-wide conclusions, independent of this receptor: Clinical and demographic metadata were provided uncurated, with the amount varying by source and participant.

The chain links TRBV2 with TRBJ1-2; the D segment could be TRBD1, given 5 matching bases. Sequencing was carried out using peripheral blood. The origin of this receptor is a woman aged 50 to 65 with acute or convalescent COVID-19. The bases read TGTGCCAGCAGTGTGACTCAGGGTCATAACTATGGCTACACCTTC. Its protein is CASSVTQGHNYGYTF. Full variable domain (CDR3 extended with the reference TRBV2 and TRBJ1-2 proteins): EPEVTQTPSHQVTQMGQEVILRCVPISNHLYFYWYRQILGQKVEFLVSFYNNEISEKSEIFDDQFSVERPDGSNFTLKIRSTKLEDSAMYFCASSVTQGHNYGYTFGSGTRLTVV.